This T cell receptor (beta chain) was profiled in a study of blood T cell repertoires in COVID-19. Across the whole study: COVID-19 samples collected from the United States, Italy and Spain covered acute and convalescent phases. The analysed material was cDNA or gDNA that came from T cells, B-cell-depleted T cells, or PBMCs.

This clone has only a few counts. Original data processing: Counts of nucleated cells, estimated from reference gene primer amplification, were obtained. The data were produced by immunoSEQ multiplex PCR, yet TCRdb's version contains in-frame clones alone and is incomplete. V and J calls and clone size are copied from that table; D and trimming were computed from the DNA. The top ten hold roughly 25% of the sample, which has under 200,000 clones, 88% seen once. Germline assignment: CDR1 LNHDA and CDR2 SQIVND (reference sequence). The CDR3 is 13 residues long. The V gene lost 7 bases and the J gene lost 11 bases, with 20 bases spanning the gap.

J is TRBJ1-1 and V is TRBV19; D is uncertain. This receptor was identified in a man aged 55 to 69 with acute or convalescent COVID-19. Sequencing was done on a sample of peripheral blood. As DNA, the CDR3 is TGTGCCAGTATTCCGGGAGGAAGTTTGAGGGCTTTCTTT. Its protein is CASIPGGSLRAFF.